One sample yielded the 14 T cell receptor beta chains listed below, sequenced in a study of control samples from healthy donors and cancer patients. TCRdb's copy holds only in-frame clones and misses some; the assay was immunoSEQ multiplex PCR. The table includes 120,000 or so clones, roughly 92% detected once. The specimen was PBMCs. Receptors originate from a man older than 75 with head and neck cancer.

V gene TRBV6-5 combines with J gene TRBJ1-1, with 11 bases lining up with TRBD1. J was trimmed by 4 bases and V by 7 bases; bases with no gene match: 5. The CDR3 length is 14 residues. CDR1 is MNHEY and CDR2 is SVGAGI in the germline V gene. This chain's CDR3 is CASTWDRGSTEAFF. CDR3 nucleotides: TGTGCCAGCACCTGGGACAGGGGGAGCACTGAAGCTTTCTTT.

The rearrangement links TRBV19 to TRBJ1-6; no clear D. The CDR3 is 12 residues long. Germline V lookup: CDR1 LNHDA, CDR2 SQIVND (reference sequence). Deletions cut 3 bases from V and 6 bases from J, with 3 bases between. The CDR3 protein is CASSMGNSPLHF. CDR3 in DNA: TGTGCCAGTAGTATGGGTAATTCACCCCTCCACTTT.

The CDR3 loop reads CASSLRGGAGEIYNEQFF. CDR3 nucleotides: TGTGCCAGCAGCTTGCGCGGAGGGGCGGGAGAGATCTACAATGAGCAGTTCTTC. V gene TRBV11-2 combines with J gene TRBJ2-1; 7 bases are a match to TRBD2. Germline loops: CDR1 SGHAT, CDR2 FQNNGV. Trimming removed 3 bases from V and 3 bases from J; junction bases left unmatched: 14. The CDR3 length is 18 residues.

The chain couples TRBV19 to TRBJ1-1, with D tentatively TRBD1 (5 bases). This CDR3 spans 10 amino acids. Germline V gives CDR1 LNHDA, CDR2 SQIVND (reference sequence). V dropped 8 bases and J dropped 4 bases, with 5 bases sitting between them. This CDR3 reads CASGGTEAFF. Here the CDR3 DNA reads TGTGCCAGTGGGGGCACTGAAGCTTTCTTT.

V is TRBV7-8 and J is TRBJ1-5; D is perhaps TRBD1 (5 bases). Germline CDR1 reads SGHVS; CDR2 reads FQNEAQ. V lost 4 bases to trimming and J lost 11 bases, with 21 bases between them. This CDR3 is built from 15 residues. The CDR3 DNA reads TGTGCCAGCAGCTCGGGGATACAGGAATCAGCGGCCCAGCATTTT. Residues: CASSSGIQESAAQHF.

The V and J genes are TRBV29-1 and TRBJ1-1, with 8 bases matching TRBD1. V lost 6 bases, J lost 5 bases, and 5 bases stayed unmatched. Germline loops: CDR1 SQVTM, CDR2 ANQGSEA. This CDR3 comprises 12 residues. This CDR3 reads CSVATGETEAFF. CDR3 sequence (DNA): TGCAGCGTCGCGACAGGGGAGACTGAAGCTTTCTTT.

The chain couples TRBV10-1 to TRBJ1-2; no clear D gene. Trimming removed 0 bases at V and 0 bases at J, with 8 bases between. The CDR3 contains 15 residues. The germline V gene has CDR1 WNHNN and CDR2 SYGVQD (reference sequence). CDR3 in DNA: TGCGCCAGCAGTGAGTCGCCGGGTCCTAACTATGGCTACACCTTC. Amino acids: CASSESPGPNYGYTF.

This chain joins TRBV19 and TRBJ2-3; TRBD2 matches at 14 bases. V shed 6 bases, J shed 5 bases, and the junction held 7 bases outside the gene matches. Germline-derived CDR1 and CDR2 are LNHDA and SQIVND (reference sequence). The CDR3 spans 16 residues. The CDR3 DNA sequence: TGTGCCAGTAGAGAGAGACTAGCGGGAGGGCAAGATACGCAGTATTTT. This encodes CASRERLAGGQDTQYF.

The CDR3: CAISSRRDSPASPLHF. CDR3 sequence (DNA): TGTGCCATCAGTTCTCGTCGGGACAGCCCTGCTTCACCCCTCCACTTT. The chain is built from TRBV10-3 and TRBJ1-6; 7 nucleotides align to TRBD1. CDR3 length: 16 residues. Germline trimming cut 5 bases from V and 9 bases from J; bases unmatched to any gene: 13. CDR1 is ENHRY, CDR2 SYGVKD, per germline.

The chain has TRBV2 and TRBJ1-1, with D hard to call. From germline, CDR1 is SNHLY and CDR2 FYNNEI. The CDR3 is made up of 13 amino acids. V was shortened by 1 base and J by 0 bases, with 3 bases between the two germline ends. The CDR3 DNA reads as TGTGCCAGCAGTGAAGGGGTGAACACTGAAGCTTTCTTT. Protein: CASSEGVNTEAFF.

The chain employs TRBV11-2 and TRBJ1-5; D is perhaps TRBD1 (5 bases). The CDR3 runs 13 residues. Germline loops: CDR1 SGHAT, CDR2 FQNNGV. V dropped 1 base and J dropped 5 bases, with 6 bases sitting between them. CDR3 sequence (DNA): TGTGCCAGCAGCTTAGTACAGGATCAGCCCCAGCATTTT. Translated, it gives CASSLVQDQPQHF.

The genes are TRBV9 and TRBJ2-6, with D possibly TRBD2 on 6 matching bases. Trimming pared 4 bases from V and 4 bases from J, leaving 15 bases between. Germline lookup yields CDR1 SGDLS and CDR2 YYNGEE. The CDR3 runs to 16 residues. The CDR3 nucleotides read TGTGCCAGCAGCCCACGGGGGTCCTCAGGGGCCAACGTCCTGACTTTC. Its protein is CASSPRGSSGANVLTF.

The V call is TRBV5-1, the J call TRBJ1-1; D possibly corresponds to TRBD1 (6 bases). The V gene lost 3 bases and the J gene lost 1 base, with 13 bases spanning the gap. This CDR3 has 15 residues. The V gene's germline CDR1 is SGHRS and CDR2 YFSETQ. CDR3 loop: CASSWGGQGNTEAFF. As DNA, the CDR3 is TGCGCCAGCAGCTGGGGGGGCCAGGGGAACACTGAAGCTTTCTTT.

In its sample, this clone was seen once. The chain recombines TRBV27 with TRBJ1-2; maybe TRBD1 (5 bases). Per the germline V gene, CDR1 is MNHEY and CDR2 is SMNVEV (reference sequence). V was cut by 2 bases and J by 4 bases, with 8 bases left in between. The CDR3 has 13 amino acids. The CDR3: CASSLGAGYGYTF. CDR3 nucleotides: TGTGCCAGCAGTTTAGGGGCTGGCTATGGCTACACCTTC.